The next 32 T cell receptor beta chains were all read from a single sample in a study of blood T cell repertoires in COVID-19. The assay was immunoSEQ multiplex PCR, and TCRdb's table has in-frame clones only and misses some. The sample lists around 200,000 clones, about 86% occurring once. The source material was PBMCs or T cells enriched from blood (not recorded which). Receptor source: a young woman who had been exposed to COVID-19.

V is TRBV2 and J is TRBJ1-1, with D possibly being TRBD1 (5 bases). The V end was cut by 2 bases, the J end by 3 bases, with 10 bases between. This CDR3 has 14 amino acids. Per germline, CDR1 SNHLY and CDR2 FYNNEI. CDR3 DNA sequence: TGTGCCAGCAGTGAATACCCGGGGGACACTGAAGCTTTCTTT. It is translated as CASSEYPGDTEAFF.

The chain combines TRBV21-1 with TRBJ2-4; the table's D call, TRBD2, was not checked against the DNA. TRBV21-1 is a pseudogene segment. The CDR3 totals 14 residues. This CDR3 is CAAGGVLAKNIQYF. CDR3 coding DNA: TGTGCCGCGGGCGGGGTTCTAGCCAAAAACATTCAGTACTTC.

The CDR3 protein is CASSENFGGYEQYF. DNA for the CDR3: TGTGCCAGCAGTGAAAACTTTGGGGGGTACGAGCAGTACTTC. The V gene is TRBV2, the J gene TRBJ2-7; perhaps TRBD2 as D (6 bases). The CDR3 has 14 residues. Per germline, CDR1 SNHLY and CDR2 FYNNEI. Trimming took off 2 bases at V and 4 bases at J, with 12 bases between the two ends.

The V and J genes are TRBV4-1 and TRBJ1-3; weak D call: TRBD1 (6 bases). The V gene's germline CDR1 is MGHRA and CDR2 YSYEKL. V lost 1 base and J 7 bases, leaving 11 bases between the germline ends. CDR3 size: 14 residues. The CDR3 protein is CASSQAGEWNTIYF. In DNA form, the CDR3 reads TGCGCCAGCAGCCAAGCAGGGGAATGGAACACCATATATTTT.

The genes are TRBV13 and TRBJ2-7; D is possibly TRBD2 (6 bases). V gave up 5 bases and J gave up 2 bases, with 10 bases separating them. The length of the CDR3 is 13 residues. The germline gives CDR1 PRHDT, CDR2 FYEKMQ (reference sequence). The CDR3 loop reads CASSGGRPYEQYF. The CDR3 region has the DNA TGTGCCAGCAGCGGGGGGAGACCCTACGAGCAGTACTTC.

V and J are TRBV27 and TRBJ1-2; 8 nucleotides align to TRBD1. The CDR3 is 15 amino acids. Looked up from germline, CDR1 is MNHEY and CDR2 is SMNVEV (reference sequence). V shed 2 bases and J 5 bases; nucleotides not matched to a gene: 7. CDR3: CASSLRQGSGYGYTF. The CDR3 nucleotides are TGTGCCAGCAGTTTACGACAGGGGTCTGGGTATGGCTACACCTTC.

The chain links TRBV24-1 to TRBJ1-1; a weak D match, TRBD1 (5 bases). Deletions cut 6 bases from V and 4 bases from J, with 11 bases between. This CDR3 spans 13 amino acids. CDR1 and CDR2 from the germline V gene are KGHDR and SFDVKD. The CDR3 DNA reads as TGTGCCACCAGTAGGGAGGGGTTCACTGAAGCTTTCTTT. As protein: CATSREGFTEAFF.

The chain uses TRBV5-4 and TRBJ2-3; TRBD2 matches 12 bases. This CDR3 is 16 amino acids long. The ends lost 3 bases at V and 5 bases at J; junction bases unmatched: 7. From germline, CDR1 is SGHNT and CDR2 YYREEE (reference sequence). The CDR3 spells CASSSLAGGHGDTQYF. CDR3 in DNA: TGTGCCAGCAGCTCCCTAGCGGGGGGGCATGGAGATACGCAGTATTTT.

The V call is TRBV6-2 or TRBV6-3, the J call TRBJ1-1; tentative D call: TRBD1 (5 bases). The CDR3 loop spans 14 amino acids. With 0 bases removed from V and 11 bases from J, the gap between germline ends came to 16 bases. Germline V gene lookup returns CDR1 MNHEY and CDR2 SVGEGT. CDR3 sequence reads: CASSYSGGSFFAFF. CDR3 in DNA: TGTGCCAGCAGTTACTCGGGGGGTAGTTTCTTTGCTTTCTTT.

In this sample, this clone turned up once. The CDR3 DNA reads as TGTGCCAGCAGCGATACAGGGTATACGCAGTATTTT. Its translation is CASSDTGYTQYF. The chain joins TRBV11-3 to TRBJ2-3; a possible D gene is TRBD1 (6 bases). Germline values: CDR1 SGHNT, CDR2 YENEEA. The germline V and J ends were trimmed by 5 bases and 7 bases, with 10 bases remaining between them. The length of the CDR3 is 12 residues. The whole variable domain, filled in from reference TRBV11-3 and TRBJ2-3, reads EAGVVQSPRYKIIEKKQPVAFWCNPISGHNTLYWYLQNLGQGPELLIRYENEEAVDDSQLPKDRFSAERLKGVDSTLKIQPAELGDSAVYLCASSDTGYTQYFGPGTRLTVL.

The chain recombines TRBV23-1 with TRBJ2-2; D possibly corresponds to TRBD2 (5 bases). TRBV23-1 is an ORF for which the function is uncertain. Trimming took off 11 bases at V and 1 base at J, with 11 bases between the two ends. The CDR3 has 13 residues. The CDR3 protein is CAPLGENTGELFF. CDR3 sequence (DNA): TGCGCCCCCCTCGGGGAGAACACCGGGGAGCTGTTTTTT.

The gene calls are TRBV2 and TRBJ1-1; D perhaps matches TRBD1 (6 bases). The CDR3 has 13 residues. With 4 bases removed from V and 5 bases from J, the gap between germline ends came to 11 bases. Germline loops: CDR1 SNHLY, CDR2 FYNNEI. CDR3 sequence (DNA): TGTGCCAGCAGTGTGGGGACATTTACTGAAGCTTTCTTT. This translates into CASSVGTFTEAFF.

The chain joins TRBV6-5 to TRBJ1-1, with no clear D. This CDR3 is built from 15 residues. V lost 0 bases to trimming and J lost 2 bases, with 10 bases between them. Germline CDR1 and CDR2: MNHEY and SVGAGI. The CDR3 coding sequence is TGTGCCAGCAGTTACTCAGAGGGAGGTAACACTGAAGCTTTCTTT. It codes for CASSYSEGGNTEAFF.

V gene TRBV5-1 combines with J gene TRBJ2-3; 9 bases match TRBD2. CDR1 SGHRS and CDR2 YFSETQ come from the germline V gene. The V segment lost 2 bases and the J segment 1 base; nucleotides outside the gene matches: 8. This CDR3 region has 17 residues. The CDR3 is CASSFDPAGGGTDTQYF. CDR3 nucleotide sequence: TGCGCCAGCAGCTTCGATCCAGCGGGGGGCGGCACAGATACGCAGTATTTT.

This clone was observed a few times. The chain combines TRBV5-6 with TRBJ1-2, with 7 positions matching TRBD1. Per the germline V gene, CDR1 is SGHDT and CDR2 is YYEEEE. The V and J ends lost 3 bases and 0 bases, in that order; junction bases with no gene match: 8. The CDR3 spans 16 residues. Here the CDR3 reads CASSWRGQLANYGYTF. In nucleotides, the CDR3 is TGTGCCAGCAGCTGGCGGGGACAGTTAGCTAACTATGGCTACACCTTC. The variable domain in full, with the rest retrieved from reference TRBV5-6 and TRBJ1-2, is DAGVTQSPTHLIKTRGQQVTLRCSPKSGHDTVSWYQQALGQGPQFIFQYYEEEERQRGNFPDRFSGHQFPNYSSELNVNALLLGDSALYLCASSWRGQLANYGYTFGSGTRLTVV.

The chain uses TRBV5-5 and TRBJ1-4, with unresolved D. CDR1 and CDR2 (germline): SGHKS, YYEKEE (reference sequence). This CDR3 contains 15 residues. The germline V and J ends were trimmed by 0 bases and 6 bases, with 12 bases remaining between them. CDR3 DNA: TGTGCCAGCAGCTTGGCGAACGGGGTGGATGAAAAACTGTTTTTT. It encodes CASSLANGVDEKLFF.

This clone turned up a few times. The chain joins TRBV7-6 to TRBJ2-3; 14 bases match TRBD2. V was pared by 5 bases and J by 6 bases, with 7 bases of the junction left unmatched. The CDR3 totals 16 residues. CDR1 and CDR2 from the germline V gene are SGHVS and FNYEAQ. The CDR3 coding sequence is TGTGCCAGCAGCAATGGACTAGCGGGGGGTCACGATACGCAGTATTTT. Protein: CASSNGLAGGHDTQYF.

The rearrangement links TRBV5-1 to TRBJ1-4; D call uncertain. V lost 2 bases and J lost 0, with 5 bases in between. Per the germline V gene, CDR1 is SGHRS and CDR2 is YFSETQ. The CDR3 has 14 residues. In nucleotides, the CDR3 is TGCGCCAGCAGCTTTCATGCAACTAATGAAAAACTGTTTTTT. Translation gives CASSFHATNEKLFF.

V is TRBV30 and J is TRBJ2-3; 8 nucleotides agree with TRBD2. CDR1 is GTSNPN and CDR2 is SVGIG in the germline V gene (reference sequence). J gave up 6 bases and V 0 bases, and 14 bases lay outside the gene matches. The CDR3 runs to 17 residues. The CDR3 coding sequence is TGTGCCTGGAGTGTACAGTATAACGGGGGGGGCCGCGATACGCAGTATTTT. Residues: CAWSVQYNGGGRDTQYF.

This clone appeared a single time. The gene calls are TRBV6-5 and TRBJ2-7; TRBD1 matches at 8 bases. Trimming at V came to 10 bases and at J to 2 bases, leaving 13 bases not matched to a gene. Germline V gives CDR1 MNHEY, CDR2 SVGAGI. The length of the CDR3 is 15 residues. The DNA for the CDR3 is TGTGCCACCCACTTTGGACAGGGTGATCCCTACGAGCAGTACTTC. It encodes CATHFGQGDPYEQYF.

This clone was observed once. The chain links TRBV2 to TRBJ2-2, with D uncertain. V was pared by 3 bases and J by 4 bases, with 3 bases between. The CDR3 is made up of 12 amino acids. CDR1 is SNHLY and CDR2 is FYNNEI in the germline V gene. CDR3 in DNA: TGTGCCAGCAGTGATAGCACCGGGGAGCTGTTTTTT. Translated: CASSDSTGELFF. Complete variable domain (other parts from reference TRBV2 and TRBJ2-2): EPEVTQTPSHQVTQMGQEVILRCVPISNHLYFYWYRQILGQKVEFLVSFYNNEISEKSEIFDDQFSVERPDGSNFTLKIRSTKLEDSAMYFCASSDSTGELFFGEGSRLTVL.

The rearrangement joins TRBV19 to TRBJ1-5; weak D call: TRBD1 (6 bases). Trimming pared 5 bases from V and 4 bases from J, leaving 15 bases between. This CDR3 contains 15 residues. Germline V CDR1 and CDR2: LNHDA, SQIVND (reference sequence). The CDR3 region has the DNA TGTGCCAGTAGTGCGCCGGGACATCCTAATCAGCCCCAGCATTTT. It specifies CASSAPGHPNQPQHF.

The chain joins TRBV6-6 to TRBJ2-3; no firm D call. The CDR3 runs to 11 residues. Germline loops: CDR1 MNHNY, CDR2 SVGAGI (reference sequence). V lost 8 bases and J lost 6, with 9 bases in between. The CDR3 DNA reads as TGTGCCAGCTCAACCCGGGATACGCAGTATTTT. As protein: CASSTRDTQYF.

CDR3 coding DNA: TGTGCCAGCAGCCAAGGAGCGGCAACCGGGACAGGCAACACTGAAGCTTTCTTT. Amino acids: CASSQGAATGTGNTEAFF. This chain connects TRBV3-1 (or the pseudogene TRBV3-2) to TRBJ1-1; 8 nucleotides align to TRBD1. The CDR3 is 18 amino acids. The germline V gene encodes CDR1 LGHDT and CDR2 YNNKEL (reference sequence). J was trimmed by 2 bases and V by 1 base; bases with no gene match: 12.

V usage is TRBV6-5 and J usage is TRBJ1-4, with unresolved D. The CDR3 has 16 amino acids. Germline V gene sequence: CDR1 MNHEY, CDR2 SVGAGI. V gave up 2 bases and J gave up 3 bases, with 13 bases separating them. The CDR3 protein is CASSYGPIGANEKLFF. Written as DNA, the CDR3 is TGTGCCAGCAGTTACGGCCCAATCGGGGCTAATGAAAAACTGTTTTTT.

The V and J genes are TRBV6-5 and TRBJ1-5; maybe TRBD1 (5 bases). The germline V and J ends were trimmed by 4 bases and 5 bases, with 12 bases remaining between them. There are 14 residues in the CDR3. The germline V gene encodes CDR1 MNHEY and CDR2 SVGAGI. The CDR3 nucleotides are TGTGCCAGCAGTTCCTTCGGGGGAGATCAGCCCCAGCATTTT. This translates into CASSSFGGDQPQHF.

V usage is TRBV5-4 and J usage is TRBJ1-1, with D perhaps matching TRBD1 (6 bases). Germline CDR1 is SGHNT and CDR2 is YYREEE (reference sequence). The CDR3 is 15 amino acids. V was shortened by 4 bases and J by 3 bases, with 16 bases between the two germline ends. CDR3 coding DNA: TGTGCCAGCAGCCCGAAACCAGGGGAAGACACTGAAGCTTTCTTT. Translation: CASSPKPGEDTEAFF.

The CDR3 is CASSLAPGGSYEQYF. The CDR3 coding sequence is TGTGCCAGCAGCTTAGCACCAGGGGGGTCTTACGAGCAGTACTTC. The chain carries TRBV7-2 and TRBJ2-7; maybe TRBD1 (7 bases). The CDR3 is made up of 15 amino acids. Germline V gene data show CDR1 as SGHTA and CDR2 as FQGNSA. Trimming shortened V by 0 bases and J by 4 bases, and 13 bases separated the two germline ends. The complete variable domain, with remaining parts taken from reference TRBV7-2 and TRBJ2-7, reads GAGVSQSPSNKVTEKGKDVELRCDPISGHTALYWYRQSLGQGLEFLIYFQGNSAPDKSGLPSDRFSAERTGGSVSTLTIQRTQQEDSAVYLCASSLAPGGSYEQYFGPGTRLTVT.

As DNA, the CDR3 is TGCGCCAGCAGTGGGAGGGATAGCAATCAGCCCCAGCATTTT. This sequence encodes CASSGRDSNQPQHF. V usage is TRBV10-2 and J usage is TRBJ1-5; unclear D gene. In germline, CDR1 is WSHSY, CDR2 SAAADI. This CDR3 is built from 14 residues. V gave up 4 bases and J gave up 0 bases, with 7 bases separating them.

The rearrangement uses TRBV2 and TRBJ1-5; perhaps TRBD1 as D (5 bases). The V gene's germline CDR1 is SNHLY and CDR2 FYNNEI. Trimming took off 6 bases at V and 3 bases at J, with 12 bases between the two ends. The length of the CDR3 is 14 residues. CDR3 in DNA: TGTGCCAGCAGCCTGACAGTTTTCAATCAGCCCCAGCATTTT. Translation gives CASSLTVFNQPQHF.

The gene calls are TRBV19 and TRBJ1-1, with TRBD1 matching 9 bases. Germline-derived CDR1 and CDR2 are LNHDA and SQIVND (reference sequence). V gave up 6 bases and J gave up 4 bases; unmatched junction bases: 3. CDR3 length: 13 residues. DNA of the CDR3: TGTGCCAGTAGGGGACAGGGCGGCACTGAAGCTTTCTTT. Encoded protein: CASRGQGGTEAFF.

The CDR3 bases are TGCGCCAGCAGCTTAAGTTCGGGACAGCGAAACACTGAAGCTTTCTTT. Translation: CASSLSSGQRNTEAFF. V and J are TRBV5-1 and TRBJ1-1; 7 bases align to TRBD1. Per germline, CDR1 SGHRS and CDR2 YFSETQ. V shed 2 bases and J 2 bases; nucleotides not matched to a gene: 9. This CDR3 has 16 amino acids. Drawing the rest from reference TRBV5-1 and TRBJ1-1, the complete variable domain is KAGVTQTPRYLIKTRGQQVTLSCSPISGHRSVSWYQQTPGQGLQFLFEYFSETQRNKGNFPGRFSGRQFSNSRSEMNVSTLELGDSALYLCASSLSSGQRNTEAFFGQGTRLTVV.